Each of the 10 T cell receptor beta chains below was sequenced from the same sample in a study of post-analysis software for immune sequencing data. Built from TCR beta cDNA, the libraries had unique molecular identifiers in them. TCRdb reanalysed the PCR reads using MiXCR and keeps one entry per CDR3 protein. The profile shows roughly 410,000 distinct CDR3 sequences, around 33% of them singletons. No cognate antigen is known for these TCRs. Whole-study results and caveats: Controls showed lower frequencies than patients for several TRBV segments, and TRBV5-6, TRBV5-1 and TRBV20-1 were among these.

The specimen was blood. The receptors stem from a girl aged 10-17 years with multiple sclerosis.

The rearrangement uses TRBV2 and TRBJ2-7, with TRBD1 as a possible D gene (6 bases). This CDR3 comprises 15 residues. CDR1 and CDR2 from the germline V gene are SNHLY and FYNNEI. V lost 6 bases, J lost 3 bases, and 18 bases lay in between. CDR3 amino acids: CASSQSPGQIYEQYF. Written as DNA, the CDR3 is TGTGCCAGCAGCCAGTCACCGGGACAAATCTACGAGCAGTACTTC.

This chain uses TRBV6-2 or TRBV6-3 with TRBJ2-3; D is possibly TRBD1 or TRBD2 (5 bases each). Trimming took off 6 bases at V and 5 bases at J, with 15 bases between the two ends. Germline values: CDR1 MNHEY, CDR2 SVGEGT. The CDR3 loop spans 14 amino acids. CDR3 in DNA: TGTGCCAGCAGGTACGGAACGAGGGGAGATACGCAGTATTTT. Its protein product is CASRYGTRGDTQYF.

The rearrangement joins TRBV20-1 to TRBJ2-5; 11 nucleotides agree with TRBD1. The closer fit of TRBJ2-7 to the DNA end suggests the J call may be wrong. Looked up from germline, CDR1 is DFQATT and CDR2 is SNEGSKA (reference sequence). This CDR3 is 16 amino acids long. The CDR3: CSARDIGTGGSYEQYF. CDR3 sequence (DNA): TGCAGTGCTAGAGATATCGGGACAGGGGGATCCTACGAGCAGTACTTC.

This clonotype was counted between two and nine times. The V call is TRBV20-1, the J call TRBJ2-7; D might be TRBD1 or TRBD2, each matching 7 bases. The CDR3 has 15 residues. V was shortened by 2 bases and J by 4 bases, with 18 bases between the two germline ends. CDR1 and CDR2 (germline): DFQATT, SNEGSKA (reference sequence). This CDR3 is CSARRSPGGAYEQYF. CDR3 nucleotide sequence: TGCAGTGCTAGAAGGTCCCCAGGGGGGGCTTACGAGCAGTACTTC.

The chain uses TRBV4-1 and TRBJ1-6; D is undetermined. CDR3 size: 16 residues. Between the trimmed V and J ends, which lost 0 bases and 9 bases, there was a span of 15 bases. The V gene's germline CDR1 is MGHRA and CDR2 YSYEKL. The CDR3 loop reads CASSQDFVGLGSPLHF. Here the CDR3 DNA reads TGCGCCAGCAGCCAAGATTTTGTAGGACTCGGTTCACCCCTCCACTTT.

Ten or more counts support this clonotype. The chain recombines TRBV12-3 or TRBV12-4 with TRBJ2-1; TRBD1 aligns across 9 bases. With V trimmed by 5 bases and J by 15 bases, 8 bases remained unmatched. This CDR3 has 12 amino acids. The CDR3 spells CASSLPQGAPFF. CDR3 sequence (DNA): TGTGCCAGCAGTCTTCCACAGGGGGCGCCGTTCTTC.

This chain joins TRBV27 and TRBJ2-7, with D perhaps being TRBD1 or TRBD2 (5 bases each). The germline CDR1 and CDR2 sequences are MNHEY and SMNVEV (reference sequence). Between the trimmed V and J ends, which lost 3 bases and 5 bases, there was a span of 11 bases. The CDR3 is 13 residues long. Here the CDR3 reads CASSFVGANEQYF. The CDR3 DNA sequence: TGTGCCAGCAGTTTCGTCGGGGCCAACGAGCAGTACTTC.

In this sample, this clonotype turned up a few times. V usage is TRBV6-5 and J usage is TRBJ2-7, with D possibly TRBD1 on 6 matching bases. Trimming stripped 6 bases from V and 3 bases from J, with 15 bases between. This CDR3 contains 14 residues. Per germline, CDR1 MNHEY and CDR2 SVGAGI. The CDR3 sequence is CASSLTGASYEQYF. In DNA, the CDR3 is TGTGCCAGCAGCCTGACAGGAGCCAGCTACGAGCAGTACTTC.

The chain recombines TRBV15 with TRBJ2-7; D possibly corresponds to TRBD2 (5 bases). The V gene's germline CDR1 is LNHNV and CDR2 YYDKDF (reference sequence). V was pared by 3 bases and J by 0 bases, with 6 bases between. The CDR3 loop spans 13 amino acids. This chain's CDR3 is CATSREASYEQYF. Written as DNA, the CDR3 is TGTGCCACCAGCAGGGAGGCCTCCTACGAGCAGTACTTC. Filled out from reference TRBV15 and TRBJ2-7, the complete variable domain reads DAMVIQNPRYQVTQFGKPVTLSCSQTLNHNVMYWYQQKSSQAPKLLFHYYDKDFNNEADTPDNFQSRRPNTSFCFLDIRSPGLGDTAMYLCATSREASYEQYFGPGTRLTVT.

CDR3 region: CASSPRRNTEAFF. CDR3 sequence (DNA): TGTGCCAGCAGCCCTCGAAGGAACACTGAAGCTTTCTTT. V usage is TRBV7-6 and J usage is TRBJ1-1; no definite D call. V shed 5 bases and J shed 1 base, with 8 bases lying between them. Looked up from germline, CDR1 is SGHVS and CDR2 is FNYEAQ. The CDR3 has 13 amino acids. Full variable domain (remainder filled in from reference TRBV7-6 and TRBJ1-1): GAGVSQSPRYKVTKRGQDVALRCDPISGHVSLYWYRQALGQGPEFLTYFNYEAQQDKSGLPNDRFSAERPEGSISTLTIQRTEQRDSAMYRCASSPRRNTEAFFGQGTRLTVV.